These 6 T cell receptor beta chains were all obtained from the same sample, sequenced in a study of cytomegalovirus exposure and HLA in healthy donors. In the PCR, 60 Vbeta and 13 Jbeta primers were used. The assay was immunoSEQ multiplex PCR, and TCRdb's table has in-frame clones only and misses some. The sample records 110,000 or so clones, 67% being singletons. The material sequenced was PBMCs. All receptors derive from a man between 18 and 29 years old in good health and CMV-seropositive.

The V call is TRBV11-2, the J call TRBJ2-5; TRBD1 agrees at 7 bases. This CDR3 spans 14 amino acids. Germline loops: CDR1 SGHAT, CDR2 FQNNGV. The J segment lost 2 bases and the V segment lost 7 bases, leaving 7 bases of the junction unmatched. CDR3 coding DNA: TGTGCCAGCATGAAGGACAGGAAACAAGAGACCCAGTACTTC. Amino acids: CASMKDRKQETQYF.

This clone was detected once. The chain carries TRBV5-4 and TRBJ2-1; TRBD2 aligns across 7 bases. The CDR3 totals 14 residues. J was trimmed by 4 bases and V by 1 base; bases with no gene match: 2. Germline lookup yields CDR1 SGHNT and CDR2 YYREEE (reference sequence). The chain's CDR3 is CASSLFGGYNEQFF. CDR3 coding DNA: TGTGCCAGCAGCTTGTTCGGGGGGTACAATGAGCAGTTCTTC.

The chain carries TRBV9 and TRBJ2-7; possible D gene TRBD1, 6 bases. The germline gives CDR1 SGDLS, CDR2 YYNGEE. Trimming left V 0 bases short and J 1 base short, with 17 bases between. The length of the CDR3 is 17 residues. The CDR3 DNA is TGTGCCAGCAGCGTAGGGGAAGGCAGGGGATATTCCTACGAGCAGTACTTC. Residues: CASSVGEGRGYSYEQYF.

The chain is built from TRBV27 and TRBJ1-2; 7 bases agree with TRBD1. With V trimmed by 5 bases and J by 7 bases, 7 bases remained unmatched. CDR1 and CDR2 (germline): MNHEY, SMNVEV (reference sequence). The CDR3 extends over 13 amino acids. The CDR3 sequence is CASSATGWSGYTF. CDR3 DNA: TGTGCCAGCAGTGCGACAGGGTGGAGTGGCTACACCTTC.

This chain uses TRBV2 with TRBJ1-6; 10 bases are a match to TRBD1. V shed 8 bases and J 14 bases; nucleotides not matched to a gene: 15. CDR1 and CDR2 from the germline V gene are SNHLY and FYNNEI. This CDR3 region has 15 residues. The CDR3, as DNA: TGTGCCAGCGGAGAGACAGGGGGCGCGATCAGGGCCCTCCACTTT. This codes for CASGETGGAIRALHF.

This clone was detected only a few times. This chain connects TRBV28 to TRBJ2-7; a weak D match, TRBD2 (6 bases). This CDR3 spans 14 amino acids. V shed 7 bases and J shed 0 bases, with 13 bases lying between them. Germline-derived CDR1 and CDR2 are MDHEN and SYDVKM. CDR3 in DNA: TGTGCCAGCAAGGGACTTCAATCCTCCTACGAGCAGTACGTC. Its translation is CASKGLQSSYEQYV.